The next 21 T cell receptor beta chains were all read from a single sample in a study of CD8+CD57+ T cells in acquired aplastic anemia. Genomic DNA served as template for TCR beta VDJ and CDR3 profiling. TCRdb re-analysed the reads in MiXCR, keeping a single row per CDR3 protein. The sample contains some 180,000 distinct CDR3 sequences, 63% of which appear only once. All patients picked for sequencing had shown, by flow cytometry, an expansion of CD8+CD57+ cells. Sequences were obtained from sorted CD4+, CD8+, or CD8+CD57+ T cells (not recorded which) from PBMCs. The source of these receptors is a human donor with aplastic anemia.

This clonotype was counted ten times or more. CDR3 DNA: TGTGCCAGTAGGCAGGGGGACAATGAGCAGTTCTTC. Translation gives CASRQGDNEQFF. This chain uses TRBV19 with TRBJ2-1, with 7 bases fitting TRBD1. V lost 6 bases to trimming and J lost 5 bases; unmatched junction nucleotides: 1. CDR3 length equals 12 residues. CDR1 LNHDA and CDR2 SQIVND come from the germline V gene (reference sequence).

In this sample, this clonotype turned up once. The chain recombines TRBV7-2 with TRBJ1-2; weak D call: TRBD1 (5 bases). In germline, CDR1 is SGHTA, CDR2 FQGNSA. Trimming stripped 5 bases from V and 2 bases from J, with 12 bases between. The CDR3 consists of 14 residues. Here the CDR3 DNA reads TGTGCCAGCAGCAGTGGGTGGGGGAACTATGGCTACACCTTC. It translates to CASSSGWGNYGYTF.

This clonotype was seen ten or more times. The rearrangement joins TRBV2 to TRBJ1-5, with a possible D match to TRBD1 (5 bases). V was pared by 8 bases and J by 3 bases, with 17 bases between. The CDR3 consists of 15 residues. CDR1 is SNHLY and CDR2 is FYNNEI in the germline V gene. The CDR3 is CASQSGGRPNQPQHF. Here the CDR3 DNA reads TGTGCCAGCCAATCGGGGGGTAGGCCCAATCAGCCCCAGCATTTT. Full variable domain (remainder filled in from reference TRBV2 and TRBJ1-5): EPEVTQTPSHQVTQMGQEVILRCVPISNHLYFYWYRQILGQKVEFLVSFYNNEISEKSEIFDDQFSVERPDGSNFTLKIRSTKLEDSAMYFCASQSGGRPNQPQHFGDGTRLSIL.

This clonotype was seen at least ten times. V is TRBV19 and J is TRBJ2-1, with a tentative D call TRBD2 (6 bases). CDR1 and CDR2 (germline): LNHDA, SQIVND (reference sequence). Trimming removed 5 bases at V and 7 bases at J, with 12 bases between. The CDR3 covers 13 residues. CDR3 amino acids: CASSLAAGNEQFF. In DNA, the CDR3 is TGTGCCAGTAGTTTGGCCGCGGGGAATGAGCAGTTCTTC.

The chain links TRBV15 to TRBJ1-2; a possible D gene is TRBD1 (6 bases). From germline, CDR1 is LNHNV and CDR2 YYDKDF (reference sequence). This CDR3 is 16 amino acids long. Trimming pared 3 bases from V and 4 bases from J, leaving 18 bases between. The CDR3 protein is CATSRDRDTHGYGYTF. CDR3 in DNA: TGTGCCACCAGCAGGGACCGGGACACACATGGCTATGGCTACACCTTC. The full variable domain, its missing parts supplied by reference TRBV15 and TRBJ1-2, is DAMVIQNPRYQVTQFGKPVTLSCSQTLNHNVMYWYQQKSSQAPKLLFHYYDKDFNNEADTPDNFQSRRPNTSFCFLDIRSPGLGDTAMYLCATSRDRDTHGYGYTFGSGTRLTVV.

The chain is built from TRBV7-3 and TRBJ1-1; D is unclear. There are 13 residues in the CDR3. V shed 5 bases and J shed 1 base, with 8 bases lying between them. Germline CDR1 and CDR2: SGHTA and FQGTGA. DNA of the CDR3: TGTGCCAGCAGCGTCCAGCAGAACACTGAAGCTTTCTTT. Translation gives CASSVQQNTEAFF.

The chain recombines TRBV20-1 with TRBJ1-2; 12 bases match TRBD1. This CDR3 comprises 12 residues. The V gene's germline CDR1 is DFQATT and CDR2 SNEGSKA (reference sequence). Trimming took 6 bases from V and 6 from J; bases not matched to a gene: 2. In DNA, the CDR3 is TGCAGTGCCGGGACAGGGGGCAATGGCTACACCTTC. It is translated as CSAGTGGNGYTF.

This clonotype was counted once. The chain recombines TRBV14 with TRBJ2-7; D is uncertain. This CDR3 contains 15 residues. Germline V gene lookup returns CDR1 SGHDN and CDR2 FVKESK. Trimming took 1 base from V and 12 from J, leaving 22 bases between them. The CDR3 spells CASSQGPVSKYSTYF. DNA for the CDR3: TGTGCCAGCAGCCAAGGACCGGTGTCAAAATACTCTACGTACTTC. Drawing the rest from reference TRBV14 and TRBJ2-7, the complete variable domain is EAGVTQFPSHSVIEKGQTVTLRCDPISGHDNLYWYRRVMGKEIKFLLHFVKESKQDESGMPNNRFLAERTGGTYSTLKVQPAELEDSGVYFCASSQGPVSKYSTYFGPGTRLTVT.

This clonotype was counted only a few times. This sequence joins TRBV19 and TRBJ2-1, with a possible D match to TRBD1 (6 bases). Germline V gene sequence: CDR1 LNHDA, CDR2 SQIVND (reference sequence). The germline V and J ends were trimmed by 8 bases and 2 bases, with 16 bases remaining between them. The length of the CDR3 is 15 residues. The DNA for the CDR3 is TGTGCCAGTGGGTTCACAGGGTACCCCTACAATGAGCAGTTCTTC. Translating gives CASGFTGYPYNEQFF.

This chain links TRBV7-2 with TRBJ1-1; the D gene is possibly TRBD1 (5 bases). V shed 1 base and J shed 1 base, with 13 bases lying between them. Germline lookup yields CDR1 SGHTA and CDR2 FQGNSA. The CDR3 is 16 residues long. Here the CDR3 DNA reads TGTGCCAGCAGCTTAGATTTGGCCGGACAGAACACTGAAGCTTTCTTT. It translates to CASSLDLAGQNTEAFF.

As regards this clonotype: One end of the junction does not line up with germline, which may come from a read error. The rearrangement joins TRBV4-2 to TRBJ1-2; D unresolved. Germline V gene sequence: CDR1 LGHNA, CDR2 YNFKEQ. CDR3 length equals 14 residues. As DNA, the CDR3 is TGTGCCAGCACCCCCCCGAGGGAGGGCTATGGCTACGCCTTC. This codes for CASTPPREGYGYAF.

In this sample, this clonotype turned up once. The gene calls are TRBV2 and TRBJ2-7; D not certain. CDR1 is SNHLY, CDR2 FYNNEI, per germline. The CDR3 runs 14 residues. Deletions cut 5 bases from V and 5 bases from J, with 16 bases between. The CDR3 loop is CASSFWHPQHEQYF. CDR3 nucleotides: TGTGCCAGCAGTTTTTGGCACCCGCAGCACGAGCAGTACTTC. The whole variable domain, filled in from reference TRBV2 and TRBJ2-7, reads EPEVTQTPSHQVTQMGQEVILRCVPISNHLYFYWYRQILGQKVEFLVSFYNNEISEKSEIFDDQFSVERPDGSNFTLKIRSTKLEDSAMYFCASSFWHPQHEQYFGPGTRLTVT.

This rearrangement joins TRBV19 to TRBJ1-6, with TRBD1 as a possible D gene (5 bases). The V gene lost 3 bases and the J gene lost 8 bases, with 11 bases spanning the gap. The CDR3 is 14 amino acids. Germline V gives CDR1 LNHDA, CDR2 SQIVND (reference sequence). The CDR3 here is CASSMGGVDSPLHF. CDR3 nucleotide sequence: TGTGCCAGTAGTATGGGAGGGGTTGATTCACCCCTCCACTTT. The full variable domain, in which reference TRBV19 and TRBJ1-6 provide the parts outside the CDR3, is DGGITQSPKYLFRKEGQNVTLSCEQNLNHDAMYWYRQDPGQGLRLIYYSQIVNDFQKGDIAEGYSVSREKKESFPLTVTSAQKNPTAFYLCASSMGGVDSPLHFGNGTRLTVT.

The V call is TRBV20-1, the J call TRBJ2-7; weak D call: TRBD2 (5 bases). CDR1 and CDR2 (germline): DFQATT, SNEGSKA (reference sequence). The CDR3 is 13 amino acids. V was clipped by 3 bases and J by 0 bases, with 9 bases between them. The CDR3 DNA reads as TGCAGTGCTAGGTCTAGCCTCTCCTACGAGCAGTACTTC. It specifies CSARSSLSYEQYF.

The V gene is TRBV7-9, the J gene TRBJ2-3, with 7 bases identical to TRBD2. The ends lost 6 bases at V and 5 bases at J; junction bases unmatched: 14. The CDR3 has 16 amino acids. Germline V gene sequence: CDR1 SEHNR, CDR2 FQNEAQ (reference sequence). Here the CDR3 reads CASSLLAAPVGDTQYF. The CDR3 DNA follows: TGTGCCAGCAGTCTTCTAGCGGCCCCGGTGGGAGATACGCAGTATTTT.

In the case of this clonotype: A single base separates this from a much larger clone, so it may be a read error. No conserved phenylalanine or tryptophan is present at the end of the CDR3, so a read error is the likely explanation. The rearrangement links TRBV4-1 to TRBJ2-1, with TRBD2 matching over 11 bases. Per the germline V gene, CDR1 is MGHRA and CDR2 is YSYEKL. V was pared by 0 bases and J by 6 bases, with 4 bases of the junction left unmatched. The CDR3 is made up of 16 amino acids. CDR3 amino acids: CASSQDSGGASNEQFL. Here the CDR3 DNA reads TGCGCCAGCAGCCAAGATAGCGGGGGGGCAAGCAATGAGCAGTTCCTC.

By its share, this clonotype is medium-sized. The chain couples TRBV7-2 to TRBJ2-1; 9 nucleotides align to TRBD2. V lost 5 bases and J lost 13; bases outside the gene matches: 9. This CDR3 spans 13 amino acids. Germline CDR1 is SGHTA and CDR2 is FQGNSA. DNA for the CDR3: TGTGCCAGCAGCCCCAGACTAGCGGAGGACCAGTTCTTC. It codes for CASSPRLAEDQFF.

This chain joins TRBV2 and TRBJ1-1; the D is unclear. The CDR3 sequence is 14 residues long. Germline CDR1 reads SNHLY; CDR2 reads FYNNEI. The ends were cut back, 4 bases at V and 2 bases at J, with 11 bases in the middle. The CDR3 here is CASSGIILNTEAFF. The CDR3 DNA reads as TGTGCCAGCAGTGGTATAATTTTAAACACTGAAGCTTTCTTT.

The V call is TRBV7-2, the J call TRBJ2-1, with unresolved D. V lost 1 base to trimming and J lost 9 bases, with 7 bases between them. Germline CDR1 is SGHTA and CDR2 is FQGNSA. CDR3 length equals 12 residues. CDR3 in DNA: TGTGCCAGCAGCTTAGGGGCTGTTGAGCAGTTCTTC. Residues: CASSLGAVEQFF.

The chain employs TRBV7-6 and TRBJ1-2, with D uncertain. CDR3 length equals 15 residues. Germline V gives CDR1 SGHVS, CDR2 FNYEAQ. V was pared by 5 bases and J by 1 base, with 14 bases between. CDR3 sequence: CASSLTPDINYGYTF. Written as DNA, the CDR3 is TGTGCCAGCAGCCTAACCCCAGATATTAACTATGGCTACACCTTC.

This chain joins TRBV2 and TRBJ2-7, with D perhaps TRBD2 (6 bases). The germline V and J ends were trimmed by 7 bases and 2 bases, with 12 bases remaining between them. This CDR3 spans 13 amino acids. Per the germline V gene, CDR1 is SNHLY and CDR2 is FYNNEI. CDR3 residues: CASTYGGAYEQYF. CDR3 nucleotide sequence: TGTGCCAGCACTTACGGAGGGGCCTACGAGCAGTACTTC.